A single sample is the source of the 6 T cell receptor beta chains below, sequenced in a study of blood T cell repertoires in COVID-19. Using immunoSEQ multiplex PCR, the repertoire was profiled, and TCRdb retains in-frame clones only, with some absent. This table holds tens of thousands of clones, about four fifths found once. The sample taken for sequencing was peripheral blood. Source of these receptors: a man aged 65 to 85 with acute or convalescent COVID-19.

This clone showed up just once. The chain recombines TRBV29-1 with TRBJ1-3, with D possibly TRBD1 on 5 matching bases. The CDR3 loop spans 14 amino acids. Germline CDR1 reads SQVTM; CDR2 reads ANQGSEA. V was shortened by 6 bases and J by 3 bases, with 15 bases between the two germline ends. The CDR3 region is CSVSTELDGNTIYF. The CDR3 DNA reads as TGCAGCGTGTCGACAGAACTTGATGGAAACACCATATATTTT.

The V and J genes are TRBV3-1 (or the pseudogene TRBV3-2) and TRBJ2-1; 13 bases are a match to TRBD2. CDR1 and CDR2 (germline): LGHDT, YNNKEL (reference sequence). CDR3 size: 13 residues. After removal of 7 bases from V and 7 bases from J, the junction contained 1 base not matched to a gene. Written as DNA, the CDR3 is TGTGCCAGCACGGGACTAGCGGGAAATGAGCAGTTCTTC. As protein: CASTGLAGNEQFF.

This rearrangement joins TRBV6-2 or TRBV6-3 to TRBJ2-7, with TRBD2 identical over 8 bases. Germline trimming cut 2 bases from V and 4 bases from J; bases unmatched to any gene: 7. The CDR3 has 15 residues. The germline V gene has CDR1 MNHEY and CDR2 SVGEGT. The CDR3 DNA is TGTGCCAGCAGTTACGTGAGCGGGAGTGTTTACGAGCAGTACTTC. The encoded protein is CASSYVSGSVYEQYF.

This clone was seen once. CDR3 protein: CASSYGANTGELFF. CDR3 nucleotide sequence: TGTGCCAGCAGCTACGGGGCGAACACCGGGGAGCTGTTTTTT. The chain joins TRBV13 to TRBJ2-2; the D gene is possibly TRBD2 (5 bases). V gave up 4 bases and J gave up 0 bases, with 6 bases separating them. The CDR3 is 14 amino acids. The germline V gene has CDR1 PRHDT and CDR2 FYEKMQ (reference sequence).

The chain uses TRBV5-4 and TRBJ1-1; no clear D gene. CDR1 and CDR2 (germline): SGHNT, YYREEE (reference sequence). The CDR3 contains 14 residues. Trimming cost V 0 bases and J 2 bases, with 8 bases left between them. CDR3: CASSLEEQNTEAFF. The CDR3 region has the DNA TGTGCCAGCAGCTTGGAAGAACAAAACACTGAAGCTTTCTTT.

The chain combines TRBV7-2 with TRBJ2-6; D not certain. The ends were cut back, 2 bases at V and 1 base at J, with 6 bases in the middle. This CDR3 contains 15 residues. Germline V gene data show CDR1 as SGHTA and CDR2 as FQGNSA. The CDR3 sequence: CASSLSGSGANVLTF. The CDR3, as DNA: TGTGCCAGCAGCTTATCCGGGTCTGGGGCCAACGTCCTGACTTTC.